Listed here are 28 T cell receptor beta chains from one sample, sequenced in a study of blood T cell repertoires in COVID-19. Clones were read by immunoSEQ multiplex PCR, and TCRdb kept only the in-frame ones, dropping some. The profile shows 300,000 to 350,000 clones, around nine tenths of them singletons. What was sequenced was peripheral blood. These receptors all stem from a woman younger than 45 with COVID-19, enrolled during active disease.

The genes are TRBV11-1 and TRBJ1-1; D ambiguous. The CDR3 spans 13 residues. V shed 0 bases and J shed 6 bases, with 8 bases lying between them. CDR1 and CDR2 from the germline V gene are SGHAT and FQDESV (reference sequence). In DNA, the CDR3 is TGTGCCAGCAGCTTAGCCCTCGGGGCTGAAGCTTTCTTT. Protein: CASSLALGAEAFF.

The chain combines TRBV2 with TRBJ2-1; 11 bases map to TRBD2. CDR3 length equals 16 residues. Trimming took 0 bases from V and 12 from J; bases not matched to a gene: 10. Germline V lookup: CDR1 SNHLY, CDR2 FYNNEI. CDR3 sequence (DNA): TGTGCCAGCAGTGAAGCGGACGGACTAGCGGGTCAGGGGCAGTTCTTC. Its protein is CASSEADGLAGQGQFF.

The rearrangement uses TRBV28 and TRBJ1-5; 9 bases are shared with TRBD1. The J segment lost 1 base and the V segment lost 6 bases, leaving 7 bases of the junction unmatched. This CDR3 is 16 amino acids long. CDR1 is MDHEN, CDR2 SYDVKM, per germline. The CDR3 DNA sequence: TGTGCCAGCAGCCCGAGGGGACAGGGCAGCAATCAGCCCCAGCATTTT. This codes for CASSPRGQGSNQPQHF. Full variable domain (rest looked up from reference TRBV28 and TRBJ1-5): DVKVTQSSRYLVKRTGEKVFLECVQDMDHENMFWYRQDPGLGLRLIYFSYDVKMKEKGDIPEGYSVSREKKERFSLILESASTNQTSMYLCASSPRGQGSNQPQHFGDGTRLSIL.

This chain's CDR3 is CASSTLAGGEQFF. DNA for the CDR3: TGTGCCAGCAGTACTCTAGCGGGAGGTGAGCAGTTCTTC. This rearrangement joins TRBV28 to TRBJ2-1; 11 nucleotides align to TRBD2. This CDR3 comprises 13 residues. Unmatched junction bases numbered 3, after V lost 5 bases and J lost 9 bases. Per germline, CDR1 MDHEN and CDR2 SYDVKM.

The genes are TRBV5-6 and TRBJ2-7; 7 positions match TRBD1. Germline CDR1 SGHDT, CDR2 YYEEEE. After removal of 4 bases from V and 0 bases from J, the junction contained 4 bases not matched to a gene. This CDR3 has 14 residues. CDR3 sequence: CASSKGQPSYEQYF. CDR3 nucleotides: TGTGCCAGCAGCAAGGGACAGCCCTCCTACGAGCAGTACTTC.

This rearrangement joins TRBV29-1 to TRBJ2-7, with D possibly being TRBD2 (5 bases). CDR3 length: 12 amino acids. Germline V CDR1 and CDR2: SQVTM, ANQGSEA. Trimming pared 5 bases from V and 0 bases from J, leaving 8 bases between. Here the CDR3 DNA reads TGCAGCGTTTTCGGGGACTCCTACGAGCAGTACTTC. It translates to CSVFGDSYEQYF.

The rearrangement links TRBV6-5 to TRBJ1-1; 8 nucleotides agree with TRBD1. Trimming cost V 4 bases and J 4 bases; bases outside gene matches: 8. Germline V gene lookup returns CDR1 MNHEY and CDR2 SVGAGI. The CDR3 contains 15 residues. In nucleotides, the CDR3 is TGTGCCAGCAGTTCAGTGGGACAGGAGGGCACTGAAGCTTTCTTT. This encodes CASSSVGQEGTEAFF.

This chain links TRBV7-2 with TRBJ1-3, with D unresolved. V was shortened by 4 bases and J by 2 bases, with 12 bases between the two germline ends. Germline CDR1 is SGHTA and CDR2 is FQGNSA. The CDR3 has 15 amino acids. For the CDR3, the DNA is TGTGCCAGCAGCTCCCAGGCCCGAACTGGAAACACCATATATTTT. Translated, it gives CASSSQARTGNTIYF.

This rearrangement joins TRBV7-9 to TRBJ2-7, with 8 bases fitting TRBD1. Per the germline V gene, CDR1 is SEHNR and CDR2 is FQNEAQ (reference sequence). The CDR3 spans 16 residues. Trimming at V came to 1 base and at J to 5 bases, leaving 10 bases not matched to a gene. CDR3: CASSLGLGAGGNEQYF. In nucleotides, the CDR3 is TGTGCCAGCAGCTTAGGATTGGGGGCAGGGGGCAACGAGCAGTACTTC.

The genes are TRBV4-1 and TRBJ1-6, with a possible D match to TRBD1 (5 bases). Trimming took off 2 bases at V and 7 bases at J, with 6 bases between the two ends. The CDR3 is 13 amino acids. The germline V gene encodes CDR1 MGHRA and CDR2 YSYEKL. DNA of the CDR3: TGCGCCAGCAGCCAACAGGGCAATTCACCCCTCCACTTT. It specifies CASSQQGNSPLHF.

This clone has only one observation. V usage is TRBV25-1 and J usage is TRBJ1-5; D uncertain. CDR3 size: 14 residues. Trimming removed 4 bases from V and 3 bases from J, with 10 bases in between. Germline CDR1 reads MGHDK; CDR2 reads SYGVNS. The CDR3 region is CASSGGLPNQPQHF. DNA of the CDR3: TGTGCCAGCAGTGGAGGGCTACCCAATCAGCCCCAGCATTTT.

This CDR3 reads CASSLRGPLHQPQHF. The CDR3 region has the DNA TGTGCCAGCAGCCTCAGGGGTCCGCTTCATCAGCCCCAGCATTTT. V is TRBV5-8 and J is TRBJ1-5, with a possible D match to TRBD1 (6 bases). CDR3 length: 15 amino acids. The germline V gene encodes CDR1 SGHTS and CDR2 YDEGEE. The V and J ends lost 4 bases and 5 bases respectively, with 16 bases between them.

The gene calls are TRBV28 and TRBJ1-2; TRBD1 aligns across 8 bases. The V and J ends lost 2 bases and 5 bases, in that order; junction bases with no gene match: 7. Germline lookup yields CDR1 MDHEN and CDR2 SYDVKM. The CDR3 extends over 15 amino acids. The chain's CDR3 is CASSLPQGARYGYTF. The CDR3 DNA reads as TGTGCCAGCAGTTTACCCCAGGGGGCTAGGTATGGCTACACCTTC.

The chain joins TRBV2 to TRBJ2-7; D is perhaps TRBD2 (5 bases). Germline V gene lookup returns CDR1 SNHLY and CDR2 FYNNEI. This CDR3 contains 15 residues. Trimming cost V 5 bases and J 4 bases, with 18 bases left between them. CDR3 nucleotides: TGTGCCAGCAGTACCGGGATCCTTGAGAGTTACGAGCAGTACTTC. Protein product: CASSTGILESYEQYF.

This rearrangement joins TRBV4-1 to TRBJ2-2, with D tentatively TRBD1 (6 bases). Germline V lookup: CDR1 MGHRA, CDR2 YSYEKL. This CDR3 has 13 amino acids. Trimming pared 4 bases from V and 5 bases from J, leaving 8 bases between. The CDR3 nucleotides read TGCGCCAGCAGCCCGCAGGGGACCGGGGAGCTGTTTTTT. Encoded protein: CASSPQGTGELFF.

This chain joins TRBV15 and TRBJ2-7, with D tentatively TRBD1 (6 bases). Germline V CDR1 and CDR2: LNHNV, YYDKDF (reference sequence). This CDR3 has 14 residues. Trimming removed 0 bases at V and 3 bases at J, with 9 bases between. CDR3 protein: CATSRDAGVYEQYF. In nucleotides, the CDR3 is TGTGCCACCAGCAGAGATGCAGGGGTCTACGAGCAGTACTTC.

CDR3 amino acids: CATSDPTGGATDTQYF. CDR3 in DNA: TGTGCCACCAGTGACCCGACAGGGGGCGCGACAGATACGCAGTATTTT. This chain connects TRBV24-1 to TRBJ2-3; 10 bases map to TRBD1. The CDR3 totals 16 residues. The trim removed 4 bases at V and 3 bases at J, leaving 6 bases unmatched. Looked up from germline, CDR1 is KGHDR and CDR2 is SFDVKD.

A single count supports this clone. This chain links TRBV19 with TRBJ1-5; a possible D gene is TRBD1 (6 bases). V was trimmed by 0 bases and J by 3 bases, leaving 9 bases between them. The length of the CDR3 is 15 residues. Germline V gene sequence: CDR1 LNHDA, CDR2 SQIVND (reference sequence). For the CDR3, the DNA is TGTGCCAGTAGTATAGAGACAGGCCTCAATCAGCCCCAGCATTTT. Translated, it gives CASSIETGLNQPQHF.

This clone was found once. V and J are TRBV4-2 and TRBJ1-2; the D is unclear. Germline CDR1 LGHNA, CDR2 YNFKEQ. There are 19 residues in the CDR3. V was pared by 0 bases and J by 5 bases, with 25 bases between. CDR3 DNA: TGTGCCAGCAGCCAAGATAACCCCCTAGAATCGGCGAACTATTATGGCTACACCTTC. It translates to CASSQDNPLESANYYGYTF.

The chain links TRBV15 to TRBJ2-5; D may be TRBD1 (5 bases). CDR3 length: 14 amino acids. V gave up 0 bases and J gave up 4 bases, with 9 bases separating them. Germline CDR1 LNHNV, CDR2 YYDKDF (reference sequence). CDR3 DNA: TGTGCCACCAGCAGAGAGGGGCAGGGAGAGACCCAGTACTTC. Residues: CATSREGQGETQYF.

This chain connects TRBV15 to TRBJ1-5; weak D call: TRBD1 (5 bases). The CDR3 consists of 15 residues. Germline V lookup: CDR1 LNHNV, CDR2 YYDKDF (reference sequence). V lost 3 bases and J 2 bases, leaving 11 bases between the germline ends. This CDR3 is CATSRGREGNQPQHF. The CDR3 bases are TGTGCCACCAGCAGGGGCAGGGAGGGCAATCAGCCCCAGCATTTT.

The V call is TRBV12-3 or TRBV12-4, the J call TRBJ1-2; the D gene is possibly TRBD1 (5 bases). V shed 6 bases and J shed 2 bases, with 10 bases lying between them. This CDR3 is built from 13 residues. CDR3 coding DNA: TGTGCCAGCAGGCAGGGTGGAAACTATGGCTACACCTTC. Its translation: CASRQGGNYGYTF.

CDR3 nucleotide sequence: TGTGCCAGCAGGTCCGCGGGGGGTCAGCCCCAGCATTTT. Amino acids: CASRSAGGQPQHF. The rearrangement links TRBV6-5 to TRBJ1-5; D is possibly TRBD1 (5 bases). The CDR3 sequence is 13 residues long. Germline values: CDR1 MNHEY, CDR2 SVGAGI. Trimming cost V 6 bases and J 6 bases, with 12 bases left between them.

This CDR3 reads CASSQESGRRTHEQYF. In nucleotides, the CDR3 is TGTGCCAGCAGCCAAGAGAGCGGGAGGAGGACCCACGAGCAGTACTTC. V gene TRBV4-2 combines with J gene TRBJ2-7; 9 bases fit TRBD2. Germline lookup yields CDR1 LGHNA and CDR2 YNFKEQ. The J segment lost 5 bases and the V segment lost 0 bases, leaving 8 bases of the junction unmatched. CDR3 length: 16 amino acids.

V gene TRBV9 combines with J gene TRBJ2-7; TRBD2 matches 7 bases. V dropped 0 bases and J dropped 3; count of bases not matched to a gene: 6. From germline, CDR1 is SGDLS and CDR2 YYNGEE. The CDR3 is 15 amino acids. CDR3 bases: TGTGCCAGCAGCGTAGACTGGCGGGAGATCTACGAGCAGTACTTC. The encoded protein is CASSVDWREIYEQYF.

V usage is TRBV7-2 and J usage is TRBJ2-2, with D possibly matching TRBD1 (5 bases). Germline CDR1 SGHTA, CDR2 FQGNSA. CDR3 size: 15 residues. With 6 bases removed from V and 2 bases from J, the gap between germline ends came to 13 bases. CDR3 in amino acids: CASSSRQTNTGELFF. The CDR3 DNA sequence: TGTGCCAGCAGTTCCCGACAGACTAACACCGGGGAGCTGTTTTTT.

The V call is TRBV19, the J call TRBJ2-1; 8 nucleotides match TRBD2. V lost 0 bases to trimming and J lost 6 bases; unmatched junction nucleotides: 7. Germline lookup yields CDR1 LNHDA and CDR2 SQIVND (reference sequence). CDR3 length equals 16 residues. CDR3 bases: TGTGCCAGTAGTATAGATCCAGCGGGAGTTCTCAATGAGCAGTTCTTC. This encodes CASSIDPAGVLNEQFF.

This chain connects TRBV4-3 to TRBJ1-2, with 9 bases identical to TRBD1. CDR3 length: 14 residues. The germline V gene has CDR1 LGHNA and CDR2 YSLEER. V gave up 2 bases and J gave up 7 bases; unmatched junction bases: 5. The CDR3 nucleotides read TGCGCCAGCAGCCAACACAGGGGGCCGTCTGGCTACACCTTC. Protein product: CASSQHRGPSGYTF.